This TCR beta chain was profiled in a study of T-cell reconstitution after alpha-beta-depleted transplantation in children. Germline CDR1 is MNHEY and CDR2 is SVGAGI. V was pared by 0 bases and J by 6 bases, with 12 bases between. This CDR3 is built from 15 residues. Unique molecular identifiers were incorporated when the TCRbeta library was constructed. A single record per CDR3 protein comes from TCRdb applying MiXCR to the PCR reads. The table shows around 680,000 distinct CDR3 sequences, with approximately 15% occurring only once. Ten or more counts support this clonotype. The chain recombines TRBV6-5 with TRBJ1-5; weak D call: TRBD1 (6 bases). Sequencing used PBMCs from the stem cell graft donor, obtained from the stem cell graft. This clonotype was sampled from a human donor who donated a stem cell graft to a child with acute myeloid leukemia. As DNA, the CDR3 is TGTGCCAGCAGTTACTCGGGGGACACATCTCAGCCCCAGCATTTT. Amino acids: CASSYSGDTSQPQHF.